Each of the 4 T cell receptor beta chains below was sequenced from the same sample in a study of shared clonotypes between healthy human individuals. Repertoires were generated with immunoSEQ multiplex PCR, while TCRdb's copy carries only in-frame clones and drops some. This table holds 950,000 to 1,300,000 clones, about three quarters found once. Sequencing used memory CD4+ T cells sorted from blood. Subset here: CD45RA-negative fraction. Receptors were obtained from a man between 18 and 29 years old in good health.

This clone showed up just a few times. The genes are TRBV10-1 and TRBJ1-6, with 10 bases matching TRBD1. Germline CDR1 WNHNN, CDR2 SYGVQD (reference sequence). The CDR3 has 17 amino acids. Trimming took 2 bases from V and 9 from J; bases not matched to a gene: 10. CDR3 sequence reads: CASSEGRAGTGVSPLHF. Written as DNA, the CDR3 is TGCGCCAGCAGTGAGGGAAGGGCCGGGACAGGGGTTTCACCCCTCCACTTT.

This chain links TRBV28 with TRBJ2-3; 8 positions agree with TRBD1. Looked up from germline, CDR1 is MDHEN and CDR2 is SYDVKM. With V trimmed by 6 bases and J by 1 base, 0 bases remained unmatched. This CDR3 has 13 residues. In DNA form, the CDR3 reads TGTGCCAGCAGGACAGGGGGCACAGATACGCAGTATTTT. Protein sequence: CASRTGGTDTQYF.

V usage is TRBV11-3 and J usage is TRBJ2-3; D gene unclear. V lost 5 bases and J 6 bases, leaving 12 bases between the germline ends. The CDR3 extends over 13 amino acids. CDR1 is SGHNT and CDR2 is YENEEA in the germline V gene. CDR3 DNA sequence: TGTGCCAGCAGCAGAGGCCCGCTGGATACGCAGTATTTT. Translated, it gives CASSRGPLDTQYF.

The rearrangement joins TRBV7-2 to TRBJ2-7, with D possibly being TRBD1 (5 bases). With 0 bases removed from V and 7 bases from J, the gap between germline ends came to 10 bases. The CDR3 consists of 13 residues. Germline V gives CDR1 SGHTA, CDR2 FQGNSA. CDR3 loop: CASSLAWRQEQYF. In DNA, the CDR3 is TGTGCCAGCAGCTTAGCGTGGAGACAGGAGCAGTACTTC.